This T cell receptor (beta chain) stems from a study of beta chain features in type 1 diabetes. Overall study context: The study examined some 110,000,000 sorted cells across all samples.

Isolated RNA was reverse transcribed in full, so expressed TCRB transcripts were sequenced. Mean read depth for naive, central memory and regulatory T cell samples was some 3.8 million reads. TCRdb keeps only in-frame clones here, not all; method: immunoSEQ multiplex PCR. This sample has about 740,000 clones; 13% occur once, and the top ten carry 0.022%. V lost 5 bases to trimming and J lost 7 bases; unmatched junction nucleotides: 9. Germline loops: CDR1 MNHEY, CDR2 SMNVEV (reference sequence). CDR3 size: 14 residues. Findings of the study overall: Among all four CD4+ subsets, Type 1 diabetes patients had TCRB CDR3s that were moderately but significantly shorter.

This clone was observed a handful of times. Its antigen is still unknown. The receptor was isolated from a man between 18 and 29 years old with type 1 diabetes. Sequenced input: naive CD4+ T cells from blood. The V and J genes are TRBV27 and TRBJ2-7, with 9 bases lining up with TRBD1. Written as DNA, the CDR3 is TGTGCCAGCAGTCAGAAGGACAGGGGACGTGAGCAGTACTTC. As protein: CASSQKDRGREQYF.